One and the same sample provided the 21 T cell receptor beta chains below, sequenced in a study of blood T cell repertoires in COVID-19. Only in-frame clones appear in the TCRdb table, and some are missing; sequencing was by immunoSEQ multiplex PCR. This table holds about 200,000 clones, roughly 85% found once. Sequencing was done on a sample of peripheral blood. The receptor set was obtained from a young man who had recovered from COVID-19.

This CDR3 reads CASSPPPGNTEAFF. DNA of the CDR3: TGTGCCAGTAGTCCCCCTCCGGGGAACACTGAAGCTTTCTTT. The rearrangement links TRBV19 to TRBJ1-1; no clear D. CDR1 and CDR2 (germline): LNHDA, SQIVND (reference sequence). This CDR3 has 14 amino acids. The V gene lost 5 bases and the J gene lost 1 base, with 11 bases spanning the gap. The variable domain in full, with the rest retrieved from reference TRBV19 and TRBJ1-1, is DGGITQSPKYLFRKEGQNVTLSCEQNLNHDAMYWYRQDPGQGLRLIYYSQIVNDFQKGDIAEGYSVSREKKESFPLTVTSAQKNPTAFYLCASSPPPGNTEAFFGQGTRLTVV.

V and J are TRBV5-8 and TRBJ1-6; D is undetermined. The CDR3 spans 15 residues. The V gene lost 4 bases and the J gene lost 8 bases, with 16 bases spanning the gap. Per germline, CDR1 SGHTS and CDR2 YDEGEE. CDR3 sequence reads: CASSLLGGGDSPLHF. The CDR3 nucleotides are TGTGCCAGCAGCCTCCTTGGAGGAGGTGATTCACCCCTCCACTTT.

The rearrangement uses TRBV7-2 and TRBJ1-2; 7 bases match TRBD1. The V gene's germline CDR1 is SGHTA and CDR2 FQGNSA. The V gene end was trimmed by 1 base and the J gene end by 2 bases; junction bases not matched to a gene: 13. CDR3 size: 18 residues. The CDR3 DNA reads as TGTGCCAGCAGCTTAGACACAGGGACAGACTATATGAACTATGGCTACACCTTC. Its translation is CASSLDTGTDYMNYGYTF.

The V call is TRBV7-6, the J call TRBJ1-1; TRBD1 matches at 10 bases. The CDR3 sequence is 17 residues long. V shed 6 bases and J 4 bases; nucleotides not matched to a gene: 14. Germline assignment: CDR1 SGHVS and CDR2 FNYEAQ. The CDR3 sequence is CASRPGTGEGWVTEAFF. CDR3 DNA sequence: TGTGCCAGCAGACCTGGGACAGGGGAAGGGTGGGTCACTGAAGCTTTCTTT.

The chain employs TRBV20-1 and TRBJ2-1; TRBD2 is a possible D gene (5 bases). V was cut by 6 bases and J by 5 bases, with 26 bases left in between. The germline V gene has CDR1 DFQATT and CDR2 SNEGSKA (reference sequence). The CDR3 is 17 amino acids. CDR3 in DNA: TGCAGTGCAAGTGGGCTAGCCCACGTCCCTATAAACAATGAGCAGTTCTTC. Its translation: CSASGLAHVPINNEQFF.

The gene calls are TRBV5-1 and TRBJ2-7, with a tentative D call TRBD1 (5 bases). CDR1 is SGHRS and CDR2 is YFSETQ in the germline V gene. This CDR3 region has 12 residues. V gave up 5 bases and J gave up 4 bases, with 10 bases separating them. The CDR3 loop is CASSDSYYEQYF. The CDR3 region has the DNA TGCGCCAGCAGTGACAGTTATTACGAGCAGTACTTC.

Here the CDR3 reads CASSFTGSDDSPLHF. The DNA of the CDR3 is TGCGCCAGCAGTTTTACAGGGTCAGATGATTCACCCCTCCACTTT. The V gene is TRBV10-2, the J gene TRBJ1-6, with a possible D match to TRBD1 (6 bases). This CDR3 is 15 amino acids long. Trimming left V 5 bases short and J 8 bases short, with 16 bases between. Germline lookup yields CDR1 WSHSY and CDR2 SAAADI.

This rearrangement joins TRBV4-2 to TRBJ2-3; 11 bases are a match to TRBD2. This CDR3 spans 20 amino acids. CDR1 and CDR2 (germline): LGHNA, YNFKEQ. Unmatched junction bases numbered 15, after V lost 0 bases and J lost 4 bases. The chain's CDR3 is CASSQDRGSGGASAPDTQYF. The DNA for the CDR3 is TGTGCCAGCAGCCAAGATCGTGGTAGCGGGGGGGCCAGTGCTCCAGATACGCAGTATTTT.

The chain joins TRBV7-2 to TRBJ2-1, with D hard to call. The germline V gene encodes CDR1 SGHTA and CDR2 FQGNSA. Trimming removed 0 bases from V and 9 bases from J, with 12 bases in between. The CDR3 contains 14 residues. This chain's CDR3 is CASSLAMKRGEQFF. The CDR3 coding sequence is TGTGCCAGCAGCTTAGCAATGAAAAGAGGTGAGCAGTTCTTC.

The chain employs TRBV5-5 and TRBJ2-7, with TRBD2 identical over 14 bases. CDR1 is SGHKS, CDR2 YYEKEE, per germline (reference sequence). V shed 2 bases and J 7 bases; nucleotides not matched to a gene: 11. CDR3 size: 17 residues. Here the CDR3 reads CASSFGLAGGNPWEQYF. The CDR3 DNA follows: TGTGCCAGCAGCTTTGGACTAGCGGGGGGCAACCCATGGGAGCAGTACTTC. The whole variable domain, remainder taken from reference TRBV5-5 and TRBJ2-7, is DAGVTQSPTHLIKTRGQQVTLRCSPISGHKSVSWYQQVLGQGPQFIFQYYEKEERGRGNFPDRFSARQFPNYSSELNVNALLLGDSALYLCASSFGLAGGNPWEQYFGPGTRLTVT.

The chain recombines TRBV6-5 with TRBJ1-6; D unclear. This CDR3 contains 13 residues. The germline V gene has CDR1 MNHEY and CDR2 SVGAGI. CDR3 in DNA: TGTGCGACAAGAGCAGGTCCGGGGTCACCCCTCCACTTT. Translated, it gives CATRAGPGSPLHF.

The V and J genes are TRBV28 and TRBJ2-3; 8 bases are shared with TRBD2. Germline V gene data show CDR1 as MDHEN and CDR2 as SYDVKM. The CDR3 length is 17 residues. V lost 1 base to trimming and J lost 2 bases; unmatched junction nucleotides: 8. CDR3 nucleotides: TGTGCCAGCAGTTTATTTGGGGCGGGGGGCCCCACAGATACGCAGTATTTT. Its protein product is CASSLFGAGGPTDTQYF.

The rearrangement uses TRBV2 and TRBJ1-5; D perhaps matches TRBD1 (6 bases). This CDR3 has 16 amino acids. V lost 6 bases, J lost 1 base, and 16 bases lay in between. Germline V gene lookup returns CDR1 SNHLY and CDR2 FYNNEI. CDR3: CASRGAPGRSNQPQHF. The CDR3 DNA reads TGTGCCAGCAGGGGGGCCCCGGGACGCAGCAATCAGCCCCAGCATTTT. Using reference TRBV2 and TRBJ1-5 for the parts outside the CDR3, the full variable domain is EPEVTQTPSHQVTQMGQEVILRCVPISNHLYFYWYRQILGQKVEFLVSFYNNEISEKSEIFDDQFSVERPDGSNFTLKIRSTKLEDSAMYFCASRGAPGRSNQPQHFGDGTRLSIL.

This clone was recorded at least ten times. The chain employs TRBV7-9 and TRBJ2-7, with 10 bases aligning to TRBD2. Trimming at V came to 8 bases and at J to 2 bases, leaving 3 bases not matched to a gene. This CDR3 spans 13 amino acids. CDR1 is SEHNR, CDR2 FQNEAQ, per germline (reference sequence). In DNA form, the CDR3 reads TGTGCCAGCGGAACTAGCGGGGCCTACGAGCAGTACTTC. Its protein product is CASGTSGAYEQYF.

The rearrangement uses TRBV4-2 and TRBJ2-2; possibly TRBD2 for D (6 bases). CDR1 LGHNA and CDR2 YNFKEQ come from the germline V gene. The V and J ends lost 0 bases and 1 base respectively, with 9 bases between them. There are 16 residues in the CDR3. The CDR3 loop reads CASSQEGDLNTGELFF. The DNA of the CDR3 is TGTGCCAGCAGCCAAGAGGGGGACTTGAACACCGGGGAGCTGTTTTTT.

The chain employs TRBV9 and TRBJ2-7, with D perhaps TRBD1 (6 bases). CDR3 length equals 13 residues. Per germline, CDR1 SGDLS and CDR2 YYNGEE. Between the trimmed V and J ends, which lost 3 bases and 3 bases, there was a span of 10 bases. The CDR3 DNA sequence: TGTGCCAGCAGCGGGACAGATTTCTACGAGCAGTACTTC. Translation: CASSGTDFYEQYF.

The V gene is TRBV7-9, the J gene TRBJ2-1; 11 positions match TRBD2. The CDR3 loop spans 16 amino acids. Trimming took 6 bases from V and 8 from J; bases not matched to a gene: 12. CDR1 SEHNR and CDR2 FQNEAQ come from the germline V gene (reference sequence). The CDR3 here is CASSTTSGAVEDEQFF. DNA of the CDR3: TGTGCCAGCAGTACGACTAGCGGGGCCGTAGAAGATGAGCAGTTCTTC. The variable domain in full, completed from reference TRBV7-9 and TRBJ2-1, reads DTGVSQNPRHKITKRGQNVTFRCDPISEHNRLYWYRQTLGQGPEFLTYFQNEAQLEKSRLLSDRFSAERPKGSFSTLEIQRTEQGDSAMYLCASSTTSGAVEDEQFFGPGTRLTVL.

This clone was recorded once. The V call is TRBV12-1, the J call TRBJ2-1; the table gives TRBD1 as D, unverified against the DNA. TRBV12-1 represents a pseudogene. CDR3 length: 16 residues. The CDR3 reads CASSAGQESSYNEQFF. The DNA of the CDR3 is TGTGCCAGCAGCGCCGGACAGGAGAGCTCCTACAATGAGCAGTTCTTC.

The chain recombines TRBV11-3 with TRBJ2-7, with 9 bases fitting TRBD1. The CDR3 spans 14 residues. The V segment lost 5 bases and the J segment 4 bases; nucleotides outside the gene matches: 6. From germline, CDR1 is SGHNT and CDR2 YENEEA. The CDR3 DNA follows: TGTGCCAGCAGCCCCGGACAGGGGAGATACGAGCAGTACTTC. Translation gives CASSPGQGRYEQYF.

V and J are TRBV20-1 and TRBJ2-2; TRBD1 aligns across 9 bases. CDR3 length equals 14 residues. CDR1 is DFQATT, CDR2 SNEGSKA, per germline (reference sequence). V lost 3 bases, J lost 4 bases, and 3 bases stayed unmatched. The CDR3, as DNA: TGCAGTGCTAGTTCGGACAGGGGCACCGGGGAGCTGTTTTTT. It is translated as CSASSDRGTGELFF.

The gene calls are TRBV11-3 and TRBJ2-5, with D possibly TRBD1 on 5 matching bases. Germline V gene data show CDR1 as SGHNT and CDR2 as YENEEA. The CDR3 consists of 13 residues. Deletions cut 3 bases from V and 6 bases from J, with 11 bases between. The CDR3 DNA follows: TGTGCCAGCAGCTTCAGCCAGGGTCAGACCCAGTACTTC. Translation: CASSFSQGQTQYF.